These T cell receptor beta chains were read from a single sample in a study of T cells in lung cancer brain metastases. Data came from immunoSEQ multiplex PCR; TCRdb stores just in-frame clones and leaves some out. The repertoire includes about 2,800 clones, more than 75% of them detected once, and around 4.4% sits in the top ten. Sequenced material: tumor tissue from the primary lung tumor. Receptors were obtained from a woman in her fifties or sixties with non-small cell lung cancer. The CDR3 runs from the conserved cysteine through the conserved F or W. A D gene is named only where the DNA matches it firmly. The listing skips clone size in some rows; elsewhere it reads once, few, many or a size class.

TRBJ1-1,TRBV4-1,.,.,CASSQVQGMSSNTEAFF,TGCGCCAGCAGCCAAGTTCAGGGGATGAGCTCGAACACTGAAGCTTTCTTT
TRBJ2-7,TRBV29-1,TRBD1,few,CSVTGQGSWRSYEQYF,TGCAGCGTCACGGGACAGGGTTCGTGGAGGTCCTACGAGCAGTACTTC
TRBJ1-1,TRBV5-1,TRBD1,.,CASSPRDSLNTEAFF,TGCGCCAGCAGCCCCCGGGACAGTCTGAACACTGAAGCTTTCTTT
TRBJ2-1,TRBV2,TRBD2,.,CASSMGLAGEQFF,TGTGCCAGCAGTATGGGACTAGCGGGGGAGCAGTTCTTC
TRBJ2-2,TRBV7-2,TRBD2,.,CASSFVRTSAGELFF,TGTGCCAGCAGCTTTGTCAGGACTAGCGCCGGGGAGCTGTTTTTT
TRBJ2-2,TRBV4-3,TRBD2,.,CASSQGVAGGNTGELFF,TGCGCCAGCAGCCAAGGTGTGGCGGGAGGGAACACCGGGGAGCTGTTTTTT
TRBJ1-4,TRBV2,TRBD1,.,CASSENRGGGEKLFF,TGTGCCAGCAGTGAGAACAGGGGTGGAGGTGAAAAACTGTTTTTT
TRBJ2-7,TRBV7-2,.,.,CASSLWGDEQYF,TGTGCCAGCAGCTTGTGGGGTGACGAGCAGTACTTC
TRBJ1-1,TRBV18,.,.,CASSLLRENTEAFF,TGTGCCAGCTCCCTATTACGGGAGAACACTGAAGCTTTCTTT
TRBJ2-4,TRBV6-5,.,.,CASSYSWDNKNIQYF,TGTGCCAGCAGTTACTCATGGGACAACAAAAACATTCAGTACTTC
TRBJ1-4,TRBV30,.,.,CAWPARLLELFF,TGTGCCTGGCCGGCCAGGTTGTTGGAACTGTTTTTT
TRBJ2-5,TRBV18,.,once,CASSGRRETQYF,TGTGCCAGCTCAGGAAGGAGGGAGACCCAGTACTTC
TRBJ2-3,TRBV4-3,TRBD2,few,CASSQDIASGVNTQYF,TGCGCCAGCAGCCAAGATATCGCTAGCGGAGTTAACACGCAGTATTTT
TRBJ1-1,TRBV6-1,.,once,CASSGSGSTEAFF,TGTGCCAGCAGCGGGTCTGGGAGCACTGAAGCTTTCTTT
TRBJ2-7,TRBV19,.,once,CASSIGGRLEQYF,TGTGCCAGTAGTATTGGGGGGCGGCTCGAGCAGTACTTC
TRBJ1-1,TRBV5-1,TRBD1,.,CASSLVETQGANWKAFF,TGCGCCAGCAGCTTGGTGGAGACACAGGGGGCTAATTGGAAAGCTTTCTTT
TRBJ2-3,TRBV5-7,TRBD2,.,CASSSASGGPLDTQYF,TGTGCCAGCAGCTCCGCTAGCGGGGGCCCATTAGATACGCAGTATTTT
TRBJ1-2,TRBV4-1,.,.,CASSPLWILRARNHYGYTF,TGCGCCAGCAGCCCATTGTGGATTTTAAGGGCCCGAAACCACTATGGCTACACCTTC
TRBJ2-5,TRBV14,.,once,CASSQGGAAQETQYF,TGTGCCAGCAGCCAAGGCGGGGCAGCCCAAGAGACCCAGTACTTC